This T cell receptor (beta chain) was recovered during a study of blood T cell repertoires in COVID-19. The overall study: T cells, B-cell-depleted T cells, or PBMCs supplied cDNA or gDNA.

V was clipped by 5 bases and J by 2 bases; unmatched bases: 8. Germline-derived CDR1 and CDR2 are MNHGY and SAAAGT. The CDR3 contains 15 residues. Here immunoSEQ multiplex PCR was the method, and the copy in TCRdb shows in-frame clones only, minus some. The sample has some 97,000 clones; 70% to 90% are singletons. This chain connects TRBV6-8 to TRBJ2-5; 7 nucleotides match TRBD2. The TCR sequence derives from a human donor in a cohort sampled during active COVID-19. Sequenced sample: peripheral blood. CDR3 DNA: TGTGCCAGCAGTCCAGGGCGGGGGTCTCAAGAGACCCAGTACTTC. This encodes CASSPGRGSQETQYF.